This entry lists 14 T cell receptor beta chains sequenced from one sample in a study of tumor and adjacent non-tumor tissue in lung cancer. RNA was extracted from bulk tissue without any cell sorting. TCRbeta libraries were built with three rounds of nested PCR, modified from ARM-PCR. Via MiXCR, TCRdb re-called the multiplex PCR reads, giving one row per CDR3 protein. The table includes about 200,000 distinct CDR3 sequences, 71% detected once. Sequencing was performed on lung tumor tissue. These receptors all come from a man aged 55 to 69 with non-small cell lung cancer.

V is TRBV6-1 and J is TRBJ2-5, with 7 bases lining up with TRBD1. Trimming removed 7 bases from V and 4 bases from J; junction bases left unmatched: 9. CDR3 length: 14 amino acids. Looked up from germline, CDR1 is MNHNS and CDR2 is SASEGT. CDR3 DNA sequence: TGTGCCAGCAACGACAGGGCTTTCGGAGAGACCCAGTACTTC. It specifies CASNDRAFGETQYF.

On this clonotype: An end of the junction does not agree with germline; a read error may underlie this. The chain joins TRBV20-1 to TRBJ2-7, with 11 bases matching TRBD2. Per the germline V gene, CDR1 is DFQATT and CDR2 is SNEGSKA (reference sequence). The CDR3 length is 16 residues. CDR3 DNA sequence: TGCAGAGCTAGAGTACTAGCGGGGGTCTTCTCCTACAAGCAGTACTTC. It yields the protein CRARVLAGVFSYKQYF.

Concerning this clonotype itself: This is likely a read error, given that the CDR3 carries no conserved phenylalanine or tryptophan at its end. The CDR3 region has the DNA TGTGCCAACACTCTACTAGCGGGGGGCCTCTACGGAGATACGCAGTATCTT. It specifies CANTLLAGGLYGDTQYL. The V and J genes are TRBV12-3 or TRBV12-4 and TRBJ2-3; 12 nucleotides align to TRBD2. Trimming cost V 10 bases and J 5 bases; bases outside gene matches: 16. The CDR3 loop spans 17 amino acids.

The genes are TRBV12-3 or TRBV12-4 and TRBJ2-1; the match to TRBD2 covers 8 bases. With V trimmed by 0 bases and J by 4 bases, 5 bases remained unmatched. The CDR3 contains 16 residues. The CDR3 spells CASSLALSGAYNEQFF. CDR3 DNA sequence: TGTGCCAGCAGTTTAGCGCTTAGCGGGGCTTACAATGAGCAGTTCTTC.

The chain recombines TRBV24-1 with TRBJ2-1; D uncertain. Germline CDR1 KGHDR, CDR2 SFDVKD. The CDR3 loop spans 12 amino acids. The V end was cut by 4 bases, the J end by 4 bases, with 4 bases between. The CDR3 DNA follows: TGTGCCACCAGTGACCCTTACAATGAGCAGTTCTTC. Protein: CATSDPYNEQFF.

This sequence joins TRBV11-1 and TRBJ2-5; TRBD2 might be the D (5 bases). Trimming shortened V by 7 bases and J by 5 bases, and 14 bases separated the two germline ends. CDR1 is SGHAT, CDR2 FQDESV, per germline (reference sequence). This CDR3 comprises 13 residues. The CDR3 coding sequence is TGTGCCAGCAATTTAGCGACCGGGGAGACCCAGTACTTC. It specifies CASNLATGETQYF.

This rearrangement joins TRBV5-1 to TRBJ1-1; D ambiguous. CDR3 length: 13 amino acids. V dropped 0 bases and J dropped 6 bases, with 9 bases sitting between them. Germline loops: CDR1 SGHRS, CDR2 YFSETQ. The DNA for the CDR3 is TGCGCCAGCAGCTTGGTTTTAGGTTCTGAAGCTTTCTTT. This encodes CASSLVLGSEAFF. Full variable domain (remainder filled in from reference TRBV5-1 and TRBJ1-1): KAGVTQTPRYLIKTRGQQVTLSCSPISGHRSVSWYQQTPGQGLQFLFEYFSETQRNKGNFPGRFSGRQFSNSRSEMNVSTLELGDSALYLCASSLVLGSEAFFGQGTRLTVV.

This clonotype turned up a few times. The chain recombines TRBV12-3 or TRBV12-4 with TRBJ2-2; 7 positions agree with TRBD1. The CDR3 is 14 amino acids. With V trimmed by 2 bases and J by 7 bases, 4 bases remained unmatched. The CDR3 region has the DNA TGTGCCAGCAGTTTAACAGGGGTGGTCGGGGAGCTGTTTTTT. Translation gives CASSLTGVVGELFF.

Comments on this clonotype: Sequence at one end of the junction differs from germline and may be a read error. The chain uses TRBV20-1 and TRBJ1-4, with unresolved D. Germline assignment: CDR1 DFQATT and CDR2 SNEGSKA (reference sequence). CDR3 size: 14 residues. The CDR3 protein is CSVADGMYGETLFF. The CDR3 DNA is TGCAGTGTTGCGGACGGGATGTATGGTGAAACACTGTTTTTT.

The J gene is TRBJ1-5, the V gene TRBV12-3 or TRBV12-4, with TRBD1 matching 7 bases. This CDR3 spans 14 amino acids. This chain's CDR3 is CVGSPTGLDQPQHF. CDR3 nucleotides: TGTGTCGGCAGTCCGACAGGGTTGGATCAGCCCCAGCATTTT.

V and J are TRBV20-1 and TRBJ2-7; possible D gene TRBD2, 6 bases. This CDR3 has 14 residues. Between the trimmed V and J ends, which lost 3 bases and 2 bases, there was a span of 14 bases. Germline V gene lookup returns CDR1 DFQATT and CDR2 SNEGSKA (reference sequence). The CDR3 is CSASPGLGAYEQYF. The DNA of the CDR3 is TGCAGTGCTAGCCCGGGACTGGGGGCCTACGAGCAGTACTTC.

About this clonotype: Mismatch with germline at one junction end may stem from a read error. The chain joins TRBV10-2 to TRBJ2-1; 8 bases agree with TRBD2. The germline V gene has CDR1 WSHSY and CDR2 SAAADI. The CDR3 spans 14 residues. CDR3 sequence (DNA): TGCGCTAGCAACGGGGGGGTGACCTACAATGAGCAGTCCTTC. Translating gives CASNGGVTYNEQSF.

Details on this clonotype: Mismatch with germline at one junction end may stem from a read error. The chain employs TRBV11-2 and TRBJ2-1; 10 bases align to TRBD2. The CDR3 is 15 amino acids. Germline V gene data show CDR1 as SGHAT and CDR2 as FQNNGV. DNA for the CDR3: TGTGCCGGCAGCTCTAGCGGGGGCCCCTACAATGAGCAGTTCTTC. The encoded protein is CAGSSSGGPYNEQFF.

Remarks on this clonotype: At one end the junction does not follow the germline gene, possibly because of a read error. This chain joins TRBV25-1 and TRBJ2-7; 8 bases are a match to TRBD2. The CDR3 length is 13 residues. Germline-derived CDR1 and CDR2 are MGHDK and SYGVNS. This CDR3 is CASSAGTSREQHF. The DNA for the CDR3 is TGTGCCAGCAGTGCTGGGACTAGTCGCGAGCAGCACTTC.